Following are 23 T cell receptor beta chains from one sample sequenced in a study of somatic mutations in cytotoxic T cells in rheumatoid arthritis. Repertoires were generated with immunoSEQ multiplex PCR, while TCRdb's copy carries only in-frame clones and drops some. This sample has roughly 19,000 clones, with roughly 84% found just once. The specimen was CD8+ T cells sorted from blood. The origin of the receptors is a woman aged 45 to 65 in good health.

The DNA of the CDR3 is TGTGCCAGCAGTCCGGTCGGGGGCAGAGAGACCCAGTACTTC. Its protein is CASSPVGGRETQYF. The V call is TRBV27, the J call TRBJ2-5; D tentatively reads TRBD1 or TRBD2 (6 bases each). This CDR3 is built from 14 residues. V lost 5 bases to trimming and J lost 4 bases, with 14 bases between them. Germline lookup yields CDR1 MNHEY and CDR2 SMNVEV (reference sequence).

This clone was seen only once. The V and J genes are TRBV27 and TRBJ2-2; TRBD2 matches 10 bases. The CDR3 contains 19 residues. The germline gives CDR1 MNHEY, CDR2 SMNVEV (reference sequence). With 6 bases clipped from V and 3 bases from J, the junction kept 16 bases outside the gene matches. In nucleotides, the CDR3 is TGTGCCAGCAGCTTTTCCCTTGGCCTAGCGGGGGCCTACACCGGGGAGCTGTTTTTT. As protein: CASSFSLGLAGAYTGELFF.

This chain connects TRBV4-1 to TRBJ2-5, with 9 bases matching TRBD1. Trimming took 4 bases from V and 4 from J; bases not matched to a gene: 13. The CDR3 runs to 17 residues. Per the germline V gene, CDR1 is MGHRA and CDR2 is YSYEKL. As DNA, the CDR3 is TGCGCCAGCAGCCCACTCGGGCAGGACAGGGGATCAGAGACCCAGTACTTC. Protein sequence: CASSPLGQDRGSETQYF.

V is TRBV27 and J is TRBJ1-4; D might be TRBD1 (6 bases). Germline assignment: CDR1 MNHEY and CDR2 SMNVEV (reference sequence). V lost 4 bases to trimming and J lost 4 bases, with 13 bases between them. The length of the CDR3 is 15 residues. The CDR3 loop reads CASSSPGAGNEKLFF. CDR3 nucleotides: TGTGCCAGCAGTTCCCCGGGGGCGGGTAATGAAAAACTGTTTTTT.

V usage is TRBV5-4 and J usage is TRBJ2-3; weak D call: TRBD2 (6 bases). V was pared by 1 base and J by 2 bases, with 11 bases between. The CDR3 is 15 residues long. Germline CDR1 and CDR2: SGHNT and YYREEE (reference sequence). DNA of the CDR3: TGTGCCAGCAGCTTGCTTAGGAGGGACACAGATACGCAGTATTTT. Protein sequence: CASSLLRRDTDTQYF.

The chain joins TRBV6-5 to TRBJ1-3; 9 bases agree with TRBD1. CDR3 length: 15 amino acids. CDR1 and CDR2 from the germline V gene are MNHEY and SVGAGI. The V segment lost 6 bases and the J segment 4 bases; nucleotides outside the gene matches: 7. CDR3: CASSRDRESGNTIYF. The CDR3 DNA follows: TGTGCCAGCAGCAGGGACAGGGAGTCCGGAAACACCATATATTTT.

This clone was counted a single time. J is TRBJ2-5 and V is TRBV4-1; D tentatively fits TRBD1 or TRBD2 (6 bases each). V was cut by 0 bases and J by 5 bases, with 19 bases left in between. CDR1 MGHRA and CDR2 YSYEKL come from the germline V gene. The CDR3 extends over 17 amino acids. The CDR3 DNA sequence: TGCGCCAGCAGCCAAGAAGGTTTTGGGGGGCCTCGGGAGACCCAGTACTTC. This encodes CASSQEGFGGPRETQYF.

V is TRBV9 and J is TRBJ1-2; 8 nucleotides agree with TRBD1. Trimming removed 0 bases from V and 3 bases from J; junction bases left unmatched: 1. The CDR3 contains 14 residues. Germline CDR1 is SGDLS and CDR2 is YYNGEE. The CDR3 DNA follows: TGTGCCAGCAGCGTAGACAGGGGGTACTATGGCTACACCTTC. Residues: CASSVDRGYYGYTF.

This chain joins TRBV28 and TRBJ1-5; D is possibly TRBD1 (6 bases). V shed 3 bases and J shed 3 bases, with 15 bases lying between them. Per the germline V gene, CDR1 is MDHEN and CDR2 is SYDVKM. This CDR3 is built from 16 residues. In DNA, the CDR3 is TGTGCCAGCAGTTTTGGGACAAGCGGGGTCAATCAGCCCCAGCATTTT. This gives the protein CASSFGTSGVNQPQHF.

The rearrangement links TRBV7-2 to TRBJ2-1; tentative D call: TRBD1 (5 bases). The V gene lost 2 bases and the J gene lost 2 bases, with 13 bases spanning the gap. CDR1 SGHTA and CDR2 FQGNSA come from the germline V gene. The CDR3 has 16 amino acids. The CDR3 is CASSLYRMGTYNEQFF. As DNA, the CDR3 is TGTGCCAGCAGCTTATACAGGATGGGGACCTACAATGAGCAGTTCTTC.

The chain couples TRBV13 to TRBJ1-1; 7 nucleotides line up with TRBD1. This CDR3 is 14 amino acids long. From germline, CDR1 is PRHDT and CDR2 FYEKMQ (reference sequence). V shed 5 bases, J shed 7 bases, and the junction held 10 bases outside the gene matches. As DNA, the CDR3 is TGTGCCAGCAGCGCCGAGACAGGGAGGGGTGAAGCTTTCTTT. It encodes CASSAETGRGEAFF.

V is TRBV7-2 and J is TRBJ2-5, with 10 nucleotides matching TRBD2. V shed 5 bases and J 0 bases; nucleotides not matched to a gene: 9. CDR1 and CDR2 (germline): SGHTA, FQGNSA. There are 17 residues in the CDR3. This CDR3 is CASSDTGTSVYQETQYF. CDR3 DNA sequence: TGTGCCAGCAGCGATACCGGGACTAGCGTGTACCAAGAGACCCAGTACTTC.

The V call is TRBV6-5, the J call TRBJ1-2; no reliable D call. CDR1 and CDR2 from the germline V gene are MNHEY and SVGAGI. CDR3 length: 12 residues. The V and J ends lost 2 bases and 7 bases respectively, with 8 bases between them. CDR3 in amino acids: CASSYGGVGYTF. The CDR3 nucleotides are TGTGCCAGCAGTTACGGTGGGGTTGGCTACACCTTC.

This clone has a handful of counts. The rearrangement links TRBV9 to TRBJ1-1, with 9 bases lining up with TRBD1. Germline V CDR1 and CDR2: SGDLS, YYNGEE. The CDR3 has 15 residues. Unmatched junction bases numbered 9, after V lost 4 bases and J lost 5 bases. CDR3 loop: CASSITGTGRTEAFF. The CDR3 coding sequence is TGTGCCAGCAGCATAACCGGGACAGGGAGGACTGAAGCTTTCTTT.

V usage is TRBV4-3 and J usage is TRBJ2-7; 8 nucleotides line up with TRBD2. The V gene's germline CDR1 is LGHNA and CDR2 YSLEER. The CDR3 sequence is 15 residues long. V was clipped by 6 bases and J by 2 bases; unmatched bases: 9. CDR3 sequence: CASRRGRGAAYEQYF. DNA for the CDR3: TGCGCCAGCAGACGAGGGCGGGGGGCAGCCTACGAGCAGTACTTC.

The V gene is TRBV6-6, the J gene TRBJ1-1, with 7 bases fitting TRBD1. The CDR3 has 14 amino acids. Trimming removed 5 bases from V and 4 bases from J; junction bases left unmatched: 7. Germline CDR1 is MNHNY and CDR2 is SVGAGI (reference sequence). The DNA for the CDR3 is TGTGCCAGCAGTACACAGGGGACGGGCACTGAAGCTTTCTTT. It encodes CASSTQGTGTEAFF.

This chain connects TRBV4-1 to TRBJ2-1, with 8 bases aligning to TRBD2. The V segment lost 2 bases and the J segment 5 bases; nucleotides outside the gene matches: 8. Germline loops: CDR1 MGHRA, CDR2 YSYEKL. This CDR3 spans 16 amino acids. CDR3 sequence reads: CASSQYTGGADNEQFF. The CDR3 DNA follows: TGCGCCAGCAGCCAATACACCGGGGGGGCGGACAATGAGCAGTTCTTC.

The chain uses TRBV29-1 and TRBJ1-2; D not resolved. Trimming removed 6 bases at V and 1 base at J, with 12 bases between. This CDR3 has 13 amino acids. Germline lookup yields CDR1 SQVTM and CDR2 ANQGSEA. The chain's CDR3 is CSVALELNYGYTF. CDR3 coding DNA: TGCAGCGTAGCGCTGGAGCTTAACTATGGCTACACCTTC.

CDR3 region: CASKGLAGATDTQYF. For the CDR3, the DNA is TGTGCCAGCAAGGGACTAGCGGGGGCCACAGATACGCAGTATTTT. The rearrangement uses TRBV2 and TRBJ2-3; 14 nucleotides align to TRBD2. CDR1 is SNHLY, CDR2 FYNNEI, per germline. V shed 7 bases, J shed 2 bases, and the junction held 2 bases outside the gene matches. The CDR3 runs 15 residues.

The rearrangement uses TRBV1 and TRBJ2-3; the table assigns TRBD2, which was not confirmed against the DNA. TRBV1 is noted as a pseudogene. This CDR3 contains 17 residues. The CDR3 here is CTSSQGPAGAHTDTQYF. For the CDR3, the DNA is TGCACCAGCAGCCAAGGGCCAGCGGGGGCGCACACAGATACGCAGTATTTT.

This clone occurred a few times. The chain recombines TRBV4-3 with TRBJ1-2; D is ambiguous. Trimming left V 0 bases short and J 8 bases short, with 16 bases between. Germline CDR1 LGHNA, CDR2 YSLEER. The CDR3 spans 15 residues. Here the CDR3 DNA reads TGCGCCAGCAGCCAAGATTCTCTGGGATCCTTCGGCTACACCTTC. As protein: CASSQDSLGSFGYTF.

The chain recombines TRBV19 with TRBJ2-7; 10 bases agree with TRBD1. The CDR3 length is 14 residues. CDR1 LNHDA and CDR2 SQIVND come from the germline V gene (reference sequence). Trimming took 3 bases from V and 2 from J; bases not matched to a gene: 1. The CDR3: CASSMGTGAYEQYF. For the CDR3, the DNA is TGTGCCAGTAGTATGGGGACAGGGGCCTACGAGCAGTACTTC.

J is TRBJ1-2 and V is TRBV4-3; 10 bases are a match to TRBD1. The ends lost 3 bases at V and 3 bases at J; junction bases unmatched: 4. The CDR3 covers 15 residues. CDR1 is LGHNA and CDR2 is YSLEER in the germline V gene. The CDR3 spells CASSQTGTGDYGYTF. Here the CDR3 DNA reads TGCGCCAGCAGCCAGACCGGGACAGGGGACTATGGCTACACCTTC.